This T cell receptor (beta chain) was sequenced during a study of blood T cell repertoires in COVID-19. Libraries were prepared by immunoSEQ multiplex PCR; TCRdb keeps only in-frame clonotypes and omits some of them. Of 360,000 or so clones listed, over 85% are singletons. This CDR3 spans 15 amino acids. CDR1 and CDR2 (germline): MDHEN, SYDVKM. V gave up 0 bases and J gave up 5 bases; unmatched junction bases: 1. The chain has TRBV28 and TRBJ2-1; 10 positions agree with TRBD1. Sequences were obtained from peripheral blood. The receptor comes from a woman in her sixties or seventies with COVID-19, enrolled during active disease. CDR3 loop: CASSLWDRGDNEQFF. CDR3 coding DNA: TGTGCCAGCAGTTTATGGGACAGGGGGGACAATGAGCAGTTCTTC.